The 14 T cell receptor beta chains below all came from one sample that was sequenced in a study of shared clonotypes between healthy human individuals. CD45RO-negative, CCR7-selected cells formed the naive CD8 fraction, which excluded terminally differentiated effector memory CD45RA+ cells. The assay was immunoSEQ multiplex PCR, and TCRdb's table has in-frame clones only and misses some. The sample lists around 600,000 clones; more than 95% were seen once. What was sequenced was naive CD8+ T cells sorted from blood. All receptors derive from a man aged 25-45 years in good health.

V is TRBV11-2 and J is TRBJ1-3; weak D call: TRBD1 (5 bases). Germline V gene sequence: CDR1 SGHAT, CDR2 FQNNGV. This CDR3 spans 16 amino acids. V lost 0 bases and J lost 3, with 12 bases in between. This CDR3 is CASSLDTTVFGNTIYF. Written as DNA, the CDR3 is TGTGCCAGCAGCTTAGACACGACAGTTTTTGGAAACACCATATATTTT.

V gene TRBV19 combines with J gene TRBJ2-7; 9 positions match TRBD1. Germline loops: CDR1 LNHDA, CDR2 SQIVND (reference sequence). This CDR3 is 12 amino acids long. Unmatched junction bases numbered 5, after V lost 9 bases and J lost 5 bases. CDR3 sequence reads: CASTGGVNEQYF. The CDR3 DNA reads as TGTGCCAGCACAGGGGGCGTGAACGAGCAGTACTTC.

The genes are TRBV9 and TRBJ2-3; 9 bases are shared with TRBD2. Germline loops: CDR1 SGDLS, CDR2 YYNGEE. This CDR3 comprises 16 residues. V dropped 5 bases and J dropped 5; count of bases not matched to a gene: 12. The CDR3 spells CASSAKAGGYRDTQYF. DNA of the CDR3: TGTGCCAGCAGTGCTAAAGCGGGAGGTTATAGAGATACGCAGTATTTT.

This clone was seen just once. The chain uses TRBV29-1 and TRBJ2-5; the D gene is possibly TRBD2 (6 bases). Trimming took off 1 base at V and 2 bases at J, with 14 bases between the two ends. Germline-derived CDR1 and CDR2 are SQVTM and ANQGSEA. CDR3 length: 15 amino acids. CDR3 nucleotide sequence: TGCAGCGTTGAAGTGAGCCGGGAGATACAAGAGACCCAGTACTTC. As protein: CSVEVSREIQETQYF.

This chain uses TRBV7-7 with TRBJ2-1; 12 bases map to TRBD2. Germline-derived CDR1 and CDR2 are SSHAT and FNYEAQ (reference sequence). Unmatched junction bases numbered 11, after V lost 0 bases and J lost 8 bases. This CDR3 is 18 amino acids long. The CDR3 sequence: CASSLAPAGTSGLDEQFF. The CDR3 DNA is TGTGCCAGCAGCTTAGCCCCAGCGGGGACTAGCGGGCTAGATGAGCAGTTCTTC.

The chain has TRBV2 and TRBJ2-3; 9 bases agree with TRBD2. This CDR3 spans 18 amino acids. The V gene's germline CDR1 is SNHLY and CDR2 FYNNEI. The J segment lost 0 bases and the V segment lost 8 bases, leaving 15 bases of the junction unmatched. The CDR3 here is CASRSLAGITESTDTQYF. The DNA of the CDR3 is TGTGCCAGCCGAAGTCTAGCGGGAATCACGGAGAGCACAGATACGCAGTATTTT.

This clone appeared a single time. Other DNA sequences within the sample encode an identical CDR3. The V call is TRBV28, the J call TRBJ2-7; D ambiguous. Trimming removed 3 bases at V and 6 bases at J, with 6 bases between. Per the germline V gene, CDR1 is MDHEN and CDR2 is SYDVKM. The CDR3 extends over 11 amino acids. CDR3 in DNA: TGTGCCAGCAGTTTTACGGGCGAGCAGTACTTC. This encodes CASSFTGEQYF.

In its sample, this clone was seen a few times. The CDR3 protein is CASSGETQYF. CDR3 sequence (DNA): TGTGCCAGCTCAGGGGAGACCCAGTACTTC. The chain joins TRBV18 to TRBJ2-5; D gene unclear. The CDR3 is 10 residues long. Looked up from germline, CDR1 is KGHSH and CDR2 is LQKENI. Trimming pared 5 bases from V and 5 bases from J, leaving 3 bases between. The variable domain in full, completed from reference TRBV18 and TRBJ2-5, reads NAGVMQNPRHLVRRRGQEARLRCSPMKGHSHVYWYRQLPEEGLKFMVYLQKENIIDESGMPKERFSAEFPKEGPSILRIQQVVRGDSAAYFCASSGETQYFGPGTRLLVL.

The chain couples TRBV29-1 to TRBJ2-7, with D uncertain. With 5 bases removed from V and 6 bases from J, the gap between germline ends came to 14 bases. There are 12 residues in the CDR3. The germline gives CDR1 SQVTM, CDR2 ANQGSEA. The CDR3 DNA reads TGCAGCGTTCACGCACTTGGGCGCGAGCAGTACTTC. It is translated as CSVHALGREQYF.

This clone appeared once. The chain links TRBV5-1 to TRBJ2-1; D is ambiguous. The V end lost 0 bases, the J end lost 1 base, and 11 bases lay between the germline ends. The CDR3 has 16 amino acids. Germline lookup yields CDR1 SGHRS and CDR2 YFSETQ. In DNA form, the CDR3 reads TGCGCCAGCAGCTTGGGTCTGGGGAAGTCCTACAATGAGCAGTTCTTC. Protein product: CASSLGLGKSYNEQFF.

This chain joins TRBV6-1 and TRBJ2-7, with D perhaps matching TRBD1 (6 bases). CDR1 and CDR2 (germline): MNHNS, SASEGT. V lost 0 bases and J lost 6, with 15 bases in between. This CDR3 is built from 15 residues. The CDR3 loop reads CASSEATPARGEQYF. CDR3 nucleotide sequence: TGTGCCAGCAGTGAAGCTACCCCAGCCAGGGGCGAGCAGTACTTC.

The rearrangement links TRBV6-1 to TRBJ2-2; D assignment may be TRBD1 or TRBD2 (5 bases each). Germline-derived CDR1 and CDR2 are MNHNS and SASEGT. CDR3 length equals 14 residues. Trimming took 10 bases from V and 1 from J, leaving 13 bases between them. The CDR3 sequence: CAIQGTVNTGELFF. The CDR3 DNA reads as TGTGCCATCCAAGGGACGGTGAACACCGGGGAGCTGTTTTTT.

For this clone: A read error may produce the germline difference seen at one junction end. This chain connects TRBV27 to TRBJ1-2; D is possibly TRBD1 (5 bases). CDR1 and CDR2 (germline): MNHEY, SMNVEV (reference sequence). The CDR3 covers 13 residues. The CDR3 reads CASSGGLNNGYTF. The CDR3 DNA sequence: TGTGCCAGCAGTGGGGGACTTAACAATGGCTACACCTTC.

The chain uses TRBV21-1 and TRBJ2-3; TRBD2, as called in the table, went unchecked against the DNA. TRBV21-1 is a documented pseudogene. The CDR3 runs 17 residues. Here the CDR3 reads CASSKAPGTSGGDTQYF. CDR3 DNA: TGTGCCAGCAGCAAAGCTCCGGGGACTAGCGGGGGAGATACGCAGTATTTT.